The T cell receptor (beta chain) under discussion was sequenced for a study of cytomegalovirus exposure and HLA in healthy donors. Study-wide results and caveats: Differences between HLA loci emerged in a later analysis of TCR association rates, with DRB1 most and HLA-C fewest. Most sequenced TCRs were rare (though some public TCRs occurred in many donors). Indistinguishable V segments such as TRBV6-2 and TRBV6-3 were excluded.

The PCR used 60 Vbeta and 13 Jbeta primers. The data were produced by immunoSEQ multiplex PCR, yet TCRdb's version contains in-frame clones alone and is incomplete. The data show fewer than 150,000 clones, 80% seen once. Comments on this clone: Its specificity is not known.

The CDR3 is 13 residues long. Germline V lookup: CDR1 MNHNY, CDR2 SVGAGI (reference sequence). The V and J ends lost 6 bases and 5 bases, in that order; junction bases with no gene match: 1. The V call is TRBV6-6, the J call TRBJ1-4; 9 bases match TRBD1. The sequence came from a man over 45 in good health and CMV-seronegative. Material for sequencing was PBMCs. The CDR3 reads CASSGQGNEKLFF. The DNA for the CDR3 is TGTGCCAGCAGCGGACAGGGGAATGAAAAACTGTTTTTT.